This T cell receptor (beta chain) was identified during a study of T cells after yellow fever vaccination. The sample holds a few counts of this clonotype. Via MiXCR, TCRdb re-called the 5' RACE reads, giving one row per CDR3 protein. Among 300,000 or so distinct CDR3 sequences listed, less than 9.5% were seen once. This clonotype was obtained from a man aged 18 to 30 who received the YFV17D yellow fever vaccine. This material consisted of CD4+ T cells sorted from PBMCs, taken 5 days after the yellow fever booster vaccination.

As DNA, the CDR3 is TGTGCTAGTGGTTTGGAGGGGAATTCACCCCTCCACTTT. It yields the protein CASGLEGNSPLHF. J is TRBJ1-6 and V is TRBV12-5; D is possibly TRBD1 (5 bases). Trimming stripped 1 base from V and 7 bases from J, with 5 bases between. Germline V gives CDR1 LGHNT, CDR2 FRNRAP. The CDR3 totals 13 residues.